This is a list of T cell receptor beta chains from one sample in a study of neoadjuvant anti-PD-1 for oral cavity cancer. Profiling relied on immunoSEQ multiplex PCR, and the TCRdb table lists in-frame clones only, not all of them. The repertoire includes about 72,000 clones, over 70% of them detected once, and approximately 3.6% sits in the top ten. Specimen: PBMCs, collected before nivolumab (anti-PD-1) treatment. Receptors were obtained from a person aged 35-79 years with oral cavity squamous cell carcinoma. The CDR3 runs from the conserved cysteine through the conserved F or W. Each record gives: J gene, clone size, V gene, D gene, CDR3 protein, CDR3 DNA. D genes are given only for firm matches. A clone size is listed for some rows: how often the clone was seen (once, few, many), or a class if it is expanded.

>TRBJ2-5|once|TRBV10-1|.
CASSEIQGSRETQYF
TGCGCCAGCAGTGAGATTCAAGGGAGCCGGGAGACCCAGTACTTC
>TRBJ2-4|.|TRBV4-2|TRBD2
CASSQEVSTSGGKNIQYF
TGTGCCAGCAGCCAAGAAGTGTCGACTAGCGGGGGGAAAAACATTCAGTACTTC
>TRBJ1-4|.|TRBV10-2|.
CATRQAEKLFF
TGCGCCACCCGACAGGCGGAAAAACTGTTTTTT
>TRBJ2-7|.|TRBV10-1|.
CASSEQGMREQYF
TGCGCCAGCAGTGAGCAGGGAATGAGGGAGCAGTACTTC
>TRBJ2-7|.|TRBV30|.
CAWNLGHHEQYF
TGTGCCTGGAACCTGGGCCACCACGAGCAGTACTTC
>TRBJ2-5|.|TRBV28|.
CASSPPGQETQYF
TGTGCCAGCAGTCCCCCCGGGCAAGAGACCCAGTACTTC
>TRBJ1-1|few|TRBV6-5|TRBD1
CASSYIGGMTEAFF
TGTGCCAGCAGTTACATAGGGGGCATGACTGAAGCTTTCTTT
>TRBJ2-1|.|TRBV7-3|.
CASSLGDYNEQFF
TGTGCCAGCAGCTTAGGGGACTACAATGAGCAGTTCTTC
>TRBJ2-5|.|TRBV19|TRBD2
CASSIGGRRHF
TGTGCCAGTAGTATCGGCGGGAGGAGACACTTC
>TRBJ1-6|.|TRBV29-1|TRBD1
CSVGTGTNSPLHF
TGCAGCGTCGGGACAGGGACTAATTCACCCCTCCACTTT
>TRBJ2-3|.|TRBV5-1|TRBD2
CASSLPSGGYTDTQYF
TGCGCCAGCAGCTTGCCTAGCGGGGGGTACACAGATACGCAGTATTTT
>TRBJ1-4|.|TRBV7-8|.
CASSLGDPLRIEKLFF
TGTGCCAGCAGCTTAGGCGACCCTCTGAGAATTGAAAAACTGTTTTTT
>TRBJ2-5|.|TRBV9|.
CASSVDMNSYQETQYF
TGTGCCAGCAGCGTAGATATGAACTCGTACCAAGAGACCCAGTACTTC
>TRBJ2-7|.|TRBV5-3|TRBD1
CARSSGTDSYEQYF
TGTGCCAGAAGCTCTGGGACAGACTCCTACGAGCAGTACTTC
>TRBJ2-2|.|TRBV4-1|TRBD1
CASSQRRQGANTGELFF
TGCGCCAGCAGCCAGAGACGACAGGGCGCGAACACCGGGGAGCTGTTTTTT
>TRBJ2-1|.|TRBV7-8|TRBD2
CASSFRRLAGNNEQFF
TGTGCCAGCAGCTTTCGGAGGCTAGCGGGAAATAATGAGCAGTTCTTC
>TRBJ2-3|.|TRBV27|.
CASSRLAENTDTQYF
TGTGCCAGCAGTAGGCTAGCTGAAAACACAGATACGCAGTATTTT
>TRBJ1-1|.|TRBV29-1|.
CSVETYLNTEAFF
TGCAGCGTTGAAACGTATCTGAACACTGAAGCTTTCTTT
>TRBJ1-2|.|TRBV20-1|.
CSASAGYGYTF
TGCAGTGCTAGCGCAGGGTATGGCTACACCTTC
>TRBJ2-7|.|TRBV6-6|.
CASSYSRGVEQYF
TGTGCCAGCAGTTACTCGAGAGGGGTTGAGCAGTACTTC
>TRBJ1-2|.|TRBV28|.
CASNWARDYTF
TGTGCCAGCAATTGGGCTAGAGACTACACCTTC
>TRBJ2-7|.|TRBV29-1|.
CSVEDSNSYEQYF
TGCAGCGTTGAGGACAGTAACTCCTACGAGCAGTACTTC
>TRBJ1-1|.|TRBV7-3|TRBD1
CASSFDRGITEAFF
TGTGCCAGCAGCTTCGACAGGGGTATCACTGAAGCTTTCTTT
>TRBJ2-3|.|TRBV2|.
CASSEIGTLGAWTDTQYF
TGTGCCAGCAGTGAAATTGGCACATTGGGGGCCTGGACAGATACGCAGTATTTT
>TRBJ2-1|.|TRBV6-6|TRBD1
CASSRTGGFLNEQFF
TGTGCCAGCAGTCGCACAGGGGGCTTTTTGAATGAGCAGTTCTTC
>TRBJ1-2|few|TRBV5-1|TRBD1
CASSSSLQGQFGGYTF
TGCGCCAGCAGCAGCAGCTTACAGGGGCAATTTGGTGGCTACACCTTC
>TRBJ1-3|.|TRBV4-1|.
CASSQGGAYSGNTIYF
TGCGCCAGCAGCCAAGGGGGGGCCTACTCTGGAAACACCATATATTTT
>TRBJ1-1|.|TRBV10-3|TRBD1
CAIRPGQENTEAFF
TGTGCCATCAGGCCGGGACAGGAGAACACTGAAGCTTTCTTT
>TRBJ1-2|few|TRBV29-1|.
CSITQVLYGYTF
TGCAGCATCACACAGGTCCTGTATGGCTACACCTTC
>TRBJ2-7|.|TRBV7-2|TRBD1
CASSLGGGTGVSEQYF
TGTGCCAGCAGCTTAGGCGGGGGGACAGGGGTCTCCGAGCAGTACTTC
>TRBJ2-3|medium-sized|TRBV10-1|TRBD2
CASSVGLGLAGADTQYF
TGCGCCAGCAGTGTTGGGCTTGGACTAGCGGGAGCAGATACGCAGTATTTT
>TRBJ2-5|.|TRBV19|.
CASSIDLGPRGETQYF
TGTGCCAGTAGTATAGATTTGGGACCCCGAGGAGAGACCCAGTACTTC
>TRBJ2-7|.|TRBV7-8|.
CASSSHKGPSSYEQYF
TGTGCCAGCAGCTCCCATAAGGGACCCAGCTCCTACGAGCAGTACTTC
>TRBJ2-5|once|TRBV7-2|.
CASSLSVFQETQYF
TGTGCCAGCAGCTTGTCCGTATTCCAAGAGACCCAGTACTTC
>TRBJ2-7|.|TRBV11-2|.
CASSLGRTYEQYF
TGTGCCAGCAGCTTAGGGCGGACCTACGAGCAGTACTTC
>TRBJ1-2|.|TRBV19|.
CASSDQLRGYTF
TGTGCTTCATCGGACCAATTGCGCGGCTACACCTTC
>TRBJ1-2|.|TRBV28|TRBD1
CASSDRGFYGYTF
TGTGCCAGCAGTGACAGGGGATTCTATGGCTACACCTTC
>TRBJ1-1|.|TRBV6-1|.
CASRDSNTEAFF
TGTGCCAGCAGGGACTCGAACACTGAAGCTTTCTTT